Each of the 10 T cell receptor beta chains below was sequenced from the same sample in a study of regulatory T cells in long-lasting Graves disease. Construction of the TCR beta libraries employed iRepertoire HTBI primers in conjunction with Arm-PCR of CDR3 regions. TCRdb analysed the multiplex PCR reads with MiXCR anew, one entry per CDR3 protein. The sample records around 500,000 distinct CDR3 sequences, about 13% being singletons. The time point is: newly diagnosed GD, antithyroid drugs for less than 3 months. RNA isolated from PBMCs was used to make the TCR library. The same sample was also used in a study of T cells in Graves' hyperthyroidism and ophthalmopathy.

The material was peripheral blood mononuclear cells (PBMCs), obtained at new diagnosis, from a patient treated with antithyroid drugs. These receptors were collected from a man aged 25 to 40 with Graves disease.

The table lists this clonotype with many counts. A junction end diverges from the germline sequence, so it may reflect a read error. The genes are TRBV5-1 and TRBJ1-2; no definite D call. The CDR3 is 13 residues long. From germline, CDR1 is SGHRS and CDR2 YFSETQ. The chain's CDR3 is CASSLEENYGYTF. The CDR3 nucleotides read TGTGCCAGCAGCTTAGAGGAAAACTATGGCTACACCTTC.

The chain links TRBV29-1 to TRBJ1-2; 8 bases fit TRBD1. From germline, CDR1 is SQVTM and CDR2 ANQGSEA. V was pared by 6 bases and J by 5 bases, with 8 bases of the junction left unmatched. The CDR3 has 13 residues. For the CDR3, the DNA is TGCAGCGTACACAACAGGGGGTGGTATGGCTACACCTTC. Its protein is CSVHNRGWYGYTF.

This clonotype was counted ten times or more. The chain combines TRBV20-1 with TRBJ1-1, with D perhaps matching TRBD1 (6 bases). Trimming pared 6 bases from V and 0 bases from J, leaving 11 bases between. The CDR3 contains 13 residues. Germline CDR1 reads DFQATT; CDR2 reads SNEGSKA (reference sequence). This CDR3 is CSAGAGLNTEAFF. The CDR3 DNA follows: TGCAGTGCGGGGGCTGGATTGAACACTGAAGCTTTCTTT.

The table lists this clonotype with many counts. This sequence joins TRBV12-3 or TRBV12-4 and TRBJ2-1; 9 bases align to TRBD2. Trimming took 8 bases from V and 10 from J; bases not matched to a gene: 12. This CDR3 region has 14 residues. CDR3 amino acids: CASGALAGTAEQFF. DNA of the CDR3: TGTGCCAGCGGTGCGCTAGCGGGAACTGCCGAGCAGTTCTTC.

There are many counts of this clonotype. CDR3 nucleotide sequence: TGTGCCAGCAGACCCGGGGGACTAGCGGGAGAAAGCCAAGAGACCCAGTACTTC. Protein sequence: CASRPGGLAGESQETQYF. V and J are TRBV19 and TRBJ2-5, with TRBD2 matching 14 bases. This CDR3 has 18 residues. With 9 bases clipped from V and 1 base from J, the junction kept 13 bases outside the gene matches. Germline lookup yields CDR1 LNHDA and CDR2 SQIVND (reference sequence).

In its sample, this clonotype was seen a few times. The rearrangement joins TRBV3-1 to TRBJ2-1; TRBD2 might be the D (6 bases). CDR1 is LGHDT, CDR2 YNNKEL, per germline (reference sequence). Trimming stripped 1 base from V and 4 bases from J, with 17 bases between. The CDR3 spans 17 residues. The CDR3: CASSQVRVRESYNEQFF. DNA of the CDR3: TGTGCCAGCAGCCAAGTTAGGGTTCGGGAGTCGTACAATGAGCAGTTCTTC.

This clonotype has only a few counts. The chain is built from TRBV7-9 and TRBJ1-1, with D possibly TRBD1 on 5 matching bases. The CDR3 is 15 residues long. Deletions cut 2 bases from V and 11 bases from J, with 21 bases between. Germline V gene data show CDR1 as SEHNR and CDR2 as FQNEAQ (reference sequence). The CDR3, as DNA: TGTGCCAGCAGCTTACAACCGGGACGCCGTATGGGGGCTTTCTTT. Translating it yields CASSLQPGRRMGAFF.

This clonotype was detected ten times or more. This chain links TRBV29-1 with TRBJ2-5; possible D gene TRBD2, 7 bases. This CDR3 has 13 amino acids. CDR1 and CDR2 from the germline V gene are SQVTM and ANQGSEA. Trimming shortened V by 4 bases and J by 9 bases, and 18 bases separated the two germline ends. CDR3 residues: CSVGGGRYRAQYF. The CDR3 region has the DNA TGCAGCGTTGGGGGGGGGCGGTACCGGGCCCAGTACTTC. Looking up the rest from reference TRBV29-1 and TRBJ2-5 gives the full variable domain: SAVISQKPSRDICQRGTSLTIQCQVDSQVTMMFWYRQQPGQSLTLIATANQGSEATYESGFVIDKFPISRPNLTFSTLTVSNMSPEDSSIYLCSVGGGRYRAQYFGPGTRLLVL.

This clonotype was observed a few times. V gene TRBV5-4 combines with J gene TRBJ1-2; D gene ambiguous. Trimming left V 4 bases short and J 3 bases short, with 16 bases between. The CDR3 contains 15 residues. The V gene's germline CDR1 is SGHNT and CDR2 YYREEE (reference sequence). The CDR3 DNA reads as TGTGCCAGCAGCCCCCCCGGGAGGCCACACTATGGCTACACCTTC. It translates to CASSPPGRPHYGYTF.

This clonotype was recorded at least ten times. The chain employs TRBV5-1 and TRBJ1-4, with 7 bases that match TRBD1. V lost 0 bases, J lost 1 base, and 9 bases stayed unmatched. The CDR3 spans 18 residues. Per the germline V gene, CDR1 is SGHRS and CDR2 is YFSETQ. Here the CDR3 DNA reads TGCGCCAGCAGCTTGGGAGTCTCAGGGGGGGGAACTAATGAAAAACTGTTTTTT. Protein product: CASSLGVSGGGTNEKLFF.